These 15 T cell receptor beta chains came from one sample sequenced in a study of monozygotic twins with inflammatory bowel disease. Using the 5' RACE reads, TCRdb records one entry per CDR3 protein without DNA. In total, the table holds approximately 400,000 distinct CDR3 sequences. Source material: blood. The receptor source for this set is a human donor with ulcerative colitis or Crohn's disease, or a healthy co-twin of an affected twin (not recorded which).

The V and J genes are TRBV7-9 and TRBJ1-4; the TCRdb D gene call, TRBD1, has no DNA to confirm it. In germline, CDR1 is SEHNR, CDR2 FQNEAQ (reference sequence). CDR3 length: 16 amino acids. The CDR3 is CASSVGTGEGYEKLFF.

The chain uses TRBV29-1 and TRBJ1-2. CDR3 length equals 12 residues. Germline loops: CDR1 SQVTM, CDR2 ANQGSEA. The CDR3 loop is CSVDEMNYGYTF. Variable domain in full (rest from reference TRBV29-1 and TRBJ1-2): SAVISQKPSRDICQRGTSLTIQCQVDSQVTMMFWYRQQPGQSLTLIATANQGSEATYESGFVIDKFPISRPNLTFSTLTVSNMSPEDSSIYLCSVDEMNYGYTFGSGTRLTVV.

This chain joins TRBV28 and TRBJ1-1; TCRdb returns TRBD1, unconfirmable since there is no DNA. CDR3 length equals 13 residues. Germline V CDR1 and CDR2: MDHEN, SYDVKM. The CDR3 loop reads CASSQLTGFEAFF.

The gene calls are TRBV7-3 and TRBJ2-1; there is no DNA to check the TCRdb D call of TRBD2. Germline-derived CDR1 and CDR2 are SGHTA and FQGTGA. This CDR3 is 14 amino acids long. The CDR3 here is CASSPQRDYNEQFF.

V gene TRBV20-1 combines with J gene TRBJ1-2; the D gene TCRdb calls, TRBD1, cannot be checked with no DNA. Germline CDR1 and CDR2: DFQATT and SNEGSKA (reference sequence). CDR3 length: 15 amino acids. CDR3 region: CSAPERQGAVYGYTF.

The rearrangement links TRBV4-1 to TRBJ2-1; the TRBD2 assignment by TCRdb is unverifiable without DNA. Germline CDR1 and CDR2: MGHRA and YSYEKL. The CDR3 extends over 15 amino acids. CDR3 residues: CASSQVAGGPNEQFF.

The genes are TRBV4-2 and TRBJ2-7; absent DNA, TCRdb's TRBD1 call cannot be checked. The V gene's germline CDR1 is LGHNA and CDR2 YNFKEQ. The CDR3 runs to 15 residues. CDR3 sequence reads: CASSQGPGWDYEQYF.

The chain is built from TRBV12-3 or TRBV12-4 and TRBJ1-1. The CDR3 contains 13 residues. This CDR3 is CASKSSLGTEAFF.

The chain uses TRBV28 and TRBJ1-3; TCRdb's D gene call, TRBD1, goes unchecked for lack of DNA. The CDR3 is 15 residues long. CDR1 and CDR2 (germline): MDHEN, SYDVKM. The CDR3 sequence: CASTRDGYSGNTIYF. Variable domain in full (rest from reference TRBV28 and TRBJ1-3): DVKVTQSSRYLVKRTGEKVFLECVQDMDHENMFWYRQDPGLGLRLIYFSYDVKMKEKGDIPEGYSVSREKKERFSLILESASTNQTSMYLCASTRDGYSGNTIYFGEGSWLTVV.

This rearrangement joins TRBV5-6 to TRBJ1-1; TCRdb selects TRBD1, and the lack of DNA leaves this call unchecked. This CDR3 comprises 14 residues. Germline loops: CDR1 SGHDT, CDR2 YYEEEE. The CDR3 loop is CASSSGRGNTEAFF. The full variable domain, in which reference TRBV5-6 and TRBJ1-1 provide the parts outside the CDR3, is DAGVTQSPTHLIKTRGQQVTLRCSPKSGHDTVSWYQQALGQGPQFIFQYYEEEERQRGNFPDRFSGHQFPNYSSELNVNALLLGDSALYLCASSSGRGNTEAFFGQGTRLTVV.

The chain uses TRBV12-3 or TRBV12-4 and TRBJ1-5; TCRdb designates TRBD1, a call that cannot be tested without DNA. CDR3 length equals 14 residues. This chain's CDR3 is CASGRTVGNQPQHF.

The rearrangement joins TRBV29-1 to TRBJ2-1; TCRdb names TRBD1, which stays unverified in the absence of DNA. CDR3 length equals 12 residues. In germline, CDR1 is SQVTM, CDR2 ANQGSEA. CDR3 protein: CSEGQGYNEQFF.

V gene TRBV12-3 or TRBV12-4 combines with J gene TRBJ1-4; TCRdb's assignment of TRBD1 cannot be checked, as there is no DNA. The CDR3 has 16 residues. The CDR3 spells CASSAEGQGSNEKLFF.

V usage is TRBV3-1 and J usage is TRBJ1-2; TCRdb calls TRBD1, which cannot be checked without DNA. The CDR3 is made up of 12 amino acids. Germline-derived CDR1 and CDR2 are LGHDT and YNNKEL (reference sequence). CDR3 in amino acids: CASSQAGDGYTF.

The CDR3 sequence is CASSVADWGGNTIYF. The chain carries TRBV9 and TRBJ1-3; TCRdb indicates TRBD1, and absent DNA this call remains unverified. Germline V gene lookup returns CDR1 SGDLS and CDR2 YYNGEE. This CDR3 spans 15 amino acids.